A selection of T cell receptor beta chains follows, all from one sample in a study of blood T cell repertoires in COVID-19. Sequenced by immunoSEQ multiplex PCR; TCRdb stores in-frame clones only, minus some. Of around 700,000 clones in the sample, approximately 90% are singletons; the top ten hold roughly 0.25%. The sample consisted of peripheral blood. These receptors originate from a woman aged 18-29 years with acute or convalescent COVID-19. Both conserved end residues are part of each CDR3. D genes are given only for firm matches. The size entry is marked missing in some rows and otherwise reads once, few, many or a size class.

DNA,CDR3,size,J,D,V
TGTGCCAGCAGCTGGAGCGGCTACAATCAGCCCCAGCATTTT,CASSWSGYNQPQHF,NA,TRBJ1-5,NA,TRBV6-2/TRBV6-3
TGCGCCAGCAGCATGCGACAGGGCTTAGACTATGGCTACACCTTC,CASSMRQGLDYGYTF,once,TRBJ1-2,TRBD1,TRBV5-1
TGCAGTGCTAGTGCTAGCGGGGGGGCCACAGATACGCAGTATTTT,CSASASGGATDTQYF,NA,TRBJ2-3,TRBD2,TRBV20-1
TGTGCCAGCTCACGCGGGGGAAGCGACTATGGCTACACCTTC,CASSRGGSDYGYTF,NA,TRBJ1-2,NA,TRBV18
TGTGCCACGGGACAGGGGGCGACTAATGAAAAACTGTTTTTT,CATGQGATNEKLFF,NA,TRBJ1-4,TRBD1,TRBV19
TGTGCCAGCAGCTCCCTAGCAGATACGCAGTATTTT,CASSSLADTQYF,NA,TRBJ2-3,NA,TRBV7-9
TGTGCCAGCAGTGAGTCTTCCAGGGAACCCCTCTTCTCTGGGGCCAACGTCCTGACTTTC,CASSESSREPLFSGANVLTF,NA,TRBJ2-6,NA,TRBV2
TGTGCCAGCAGCTTCGGGGGGCAATCCTATAATTCACCCCTCCACTTT,CASSFGGQSYNSPLHF,NA,TRBJ1-6,NA,TRBV5-4
TGTGCCAGCAGCCCAAGATTCGACAGCCTCTATAGCAATCAGCCCCAGCATTTT,CASSPRFDSLYSNQPQHF,NA,TRBJ1-5,NA,TRBV11-2
TGTGCCACCAGCAGCGGACAGGGTGGTTCCTCTGGCTACACCTTC,CATSSGQGGSSGYTF,NA,TRBJ1-2,TRBD1,TRBV15
TGCGCCAGCAGCCAACCGGGACAGGGAAATGAGCAGTTCTTC,CASSQPGQGNEQFF,NA,TRBJ2-1,TRBD1,TRBV5-1
TGTGCCAGCAGCCCCCTCCGGGGGGGCTGTAATGAAAAACTGTTTTTT,CASSPLRGGCNEKLFF,once,TRBJ1-4,NA,TRBV12-1
TGCGCCAGCAGCCAACGGCAGGGCGGCATGAACACTGAAGCTTTCTTT,CASSQRQGGMNTEAFF,NA,TRBJ1-1,NA,TRBV4-3
TGTGCCAGCAGCGCGGACAGGGGAATCTATGGCTACACCTTC,CASSADRGIYGYTF,NA,TRBJ1-2,TRBD1,TRBV5-8
TGTGCCAGCAGCCGACAGGAGAACACTGAAGCTTTCTTT,CASSRQENTEAFF,NA,TRBJ1-1,NA,TRBV7-9
TGTGCCAGCAGCTTAGCCGCCTACGAGCAGTACTTC,CASSLAAYEQYF,NA,TRBJ2-7,NA,TRBV11-2
TGTGCCAGCAGTCTCGGGGGGGCCAGCTCCTACGAGCAGTACTTC,CASSLGGASSYEQYF,NA,TRBJ2-7,TRBD2,TRBV3-1/TRBV3-2
TGTGCCACCAGCAGAGACAGGGGAGTAAGAGGCTACACCTTC,CATSRDRGVRGYTF,NA,TRBJ1-2,NA,TRBV15
TGTGCCAGTAGCGGGACAGGCGCATCTGGGGCCAACGTCCTGACTTTC,CASSGTGASGANVLTF,NA,TRBJ2-6,TRBD1,TRBV19
TGTGCCTGGAGGGGGGGAGTTTCTGGAAACACCATATATTTT,CAWRGGVSGNTIYF,once,TRBJ1-3,NA,TRBV30
TGTGCCAGCAGTGAAGGGCAGGATGGGAGGAACACTGAAGCTTTCTTT,CASSEGQDGRNTEAFF,NA,TRBJ1-1,NA,TRBV2
TGCAGCGTCCCAGGGTTTGGGACTAATGAAAAACTGTTTTTT,CSVPGFGTNEKLFF,NA,TRBJ1-4,NA,TRBV29-1
TGTGCCACCACTTTTCAGGGTGGGGCTTTCTTT,CATTFQGGAFF,NA,TRBJ1-1,NA,TRBV6-6
TGTGCCATCAGGACCGACAGGAACAATGAGCAGTTCTTC,CAIRTDRNNEQFF,once,TRBJ2-1,NA,TRBV10-3
TGTGCCAGCAGCCTAAGGACAGGGGCATCTTCACCCCTCCACTTT,CASSLRTGASSPLHF,NA,TRBJ1-6,TRBD1,TRBV5-6
TGCGCCAGCAGCCAAGAGTTCCCCGGGACAGGGACCTACAATGAGCAGTTCTTC,CASSQEFPGTGTYNEQFF,NA,TRBJ2-1,TRBD1,TRBV4-1
TGTGCCAGCAGCTTAGATGCAGGGTCGAACACCGGGGAGCTGTTTTTT,CASSLDAGSNTGELFF,NA,TRBJ2-2,NA,TRBV7-2
TGTGCCAGCACCTTAGCCCGAGGCGGCAATGAAAAACTGTTTTTT,CASTLARGGNEKLFF,NA,TRBJ1-4,NA,TRBV6-5
TGCAGCGTGAGACAGGGGGCCCCCTACGAGCAGTACTTC,CSVRQGAPYEQYF,NA,TRBJ2-7,TRBD1,TRBV29-1
TGTGCCAGTAGTATAGAAGCAGGGGAGAACACTGAAGCTTTCTTT,CASSIEAGENTEAFF,once,TRBJ1-1,NA,TRBV19
TGTGCCAGCAGCTCGACAGAACATAATGAAAAACTGTTTTTT,CASSSTEHNEKLFF,NA,TRBJ1-4,NA,TRBV5-5
TGCGCCAGCAGCCATACCACTCGGGGGACCGCTGGCTATGGCTACACCTTC,CASSHTTRGTAGYGYTF,NA,TRBJ1-2,NA,TRBV4-3
TGTGCCAGCAGCTGGGCGGGTGCAGATACGCAGTATTTT,CASSWAGADTQYF,once,TRBJ2-3,NA,TRBV7-9
TGTGCCAGCAGCGAACCCGCGGGGGGGGTTAGCACAGATACGCAGTATTTT,CASSEPAGGVSTDTQYF,once,TRBJ2-3,TRBD2,TRBV13
TGCAGTGCCAACAAGTACACTGAAGCTTTCTTT,CSANKYTEAFF,NA,TRBJ1-1,NA,TRBV20-1
TGTGCTAGTGGTGCAGGACTAGCGGTTGCGGATGAGCAGTTCTTC,CASGAGLAVADEQFF,NA,TRBJ2-1,TRBD2,TRBV12-5
TGTGCCAGCAGCGGATACAGGGCTAGCTCCTACAATGAGCAGTTCTTC,CASSGYRASSYNEQFF,NA,TRBJ2-1,NA,TRBV9
TGTGCCAGTAGTATAGGTCCTACAGGGGGTAAAAACAATGAGCAGTTCTTC,CASSIGPTGGKNNEQFF,NA,TRBJ2-1,TRBD1,TRBV19
TGTGCCAGCAGTTACCTATCGGGGGGAGATCAGCCCCAGCATTTT,CASSYLSGGDQPQHF,NA,TRBJ1-5,NA,TRBV2
TGCGCCAGCAGCTTGGGACTAGCGGGGGCCATAAACACCGGGGAGCTGTTTTTT,CASSLGLAGAINTGELFF,NA,TRBJ2-2,TRBD2,TRBV5-1
TGTGCCACCAGCAGAGCGGGGGGGTCCTCCTACGAGCAGTACTTC,CATSRAGGSSYEQYF,NA,TRBJ2-7,TRBD2,TRBV15
TGTGCCAGCAGCCTCCGCCGGGAGGAAGGTTTGGAAGGCTACACCTTC,CASSLRREEGLEGYTF,NA,TRBJ1-2,NA,TRBV5-6